A selection of T cell receptor beta chains follows, all from one sample in a study of cytomegalovirus exposure and HLA in healthy donors. Sequenced by immunoSEQ multiplex PCR; TCRdb stores in-frame clones only, minus some. In the table there are 99,000 or so clones, less than 85% of which are singletons. The specimen sequenced was PBMCs. All receptors derive from a woman between 18 and 30 years old in good health and CMV-seropositive. CDR3s include the opening cysteine and the closing phenylalanine or tryptophan. The D gene is left open where the match is weak. Clone size appears in some rows only: once, few, many, or a class for an expanded clone.

v_call	clone_size	j_call	d_call	cdr3_nt	cdr3_aa
TRBV6-5	-	TRBJ1-2	TRBD1	TGTGCCAGCAGTTACGCGACAGGGAATGGCTACACCTTC	CASSYATGNGYTF
TRBV15	-	TRBJ2-2	-	TGTGCCACCAGCAGAGACAGGGGAACGGGGGAGCTGTTTTTT	CATSRDRGTGELFF
TRBV5-1	-	TRBJ2-5	-	TGCGCCAGCAGCCCACTCCAGGTCGAGAAAGAGACCCAGTACTTC	CASSPLQVEKETQYF
TRBV30	-	TRBJ2-7	-	TGTGCCTGGAGGTTGGAGTACGAGCAGTACTTC	CAWRLEYEQYF
TRBV27	-	TRBJ2-1	-	TGTGCCAGCAGTTTCGCTGTCCAGGAGGCAGCCTACAATGAGCAGTTCTTC	CASSFAVQEAAYNEQFF
TRBV4-1	-	TRBJ1-2	-	TGCGCCAGCAGCCAAGAGTTTGGCGGCTATGGCTACACCTTC	CASSQEFGGYGYTF
TRBV5-1	-	TRBJ2-7	TRBD1	TGCGCCAGCAGCGGCCCCCGGGACAGAAACTACGAGCAGTACTTC	CASSGPRDRNYEQYF
TRBV9	-	TRBJ2-3	TRBD2	TGTGCCAGCAGTGGACTAGCGGGATTCGCAGATACGCAGTATTTT	CASSGLAGFADTQYF
TRBV27	-	TRBJ2-7	TRBD2	TGTGCCAGCAGTTTCCTCGGGACTAGCGGGACATACGAGCAGTACTTC	CASSFLGTSGTYEQYF
TRBV7-3	-	TRBJ1-1	-	TGTGCCAGCAGCTTAGGAACCGGGACAACCGCTTTCTTT	CASSLGTGTTAFF
TRBV2	once	TRBJ1-2	-	TGTGCCAGCAGTTACGGTTATGGCTACACCTTC	CASSYGYGYTF
TRBV27	-	TRBJ2-6	TRBD2	TGTGCCAGCAGTTTCTCCGGACTAGCGGGAGTGGGTGGGGCCAACGTCCTGACTTTC	CASSFSGLAGVGGANVLTF
TRBV5-1	-	TRBJ2-1	TRBD2	TGCGCCAGCAGCTTGGCCTTGACTAGCGGGAGGGCCGAAACCTACAATGAGCAGTTCTTC	CASSLALTSGRAETYNEQFF
TRBV7-8	few	TRBJ2-1	TRBD2	TGTGCCAGCAGCCGAGGACTAGCGGGGAACAATGAGCAGTTCTTC	CASSRGLAGNNEQFF
TRBV27	-	TRBJ2-7	TRBD2	TGTGCCAGCAGTTCTATCTCCGGGACTAGCGGGTCCTACGAGCAGTACTTC	CASSSISGTSGSYEQYF
TRBV6-1	-	TRBJ1-2	-	TGTGCCAGCAGCGGGGACTTATATGGCTACACCTTC	CASSGDLYGYTF
TRBV6-5	-	TRBJ1-3	-	TGTGCCAGCAGTTCGGGACAAGGCTTTGGAAACACCATATATTTT	CASSSGQGFGNTIYF
TRBV9	-	TRBJ1-1	-	TGTGCCAGCAGCCGGGGGAACACTGAAGCTTTCTTT	CASSRGNTEAFF
TRBV5-4	-	TRBJ2-2	TRBD1	TGTGCCAGCAGCTCACAGGGGACCGGGGAGCTGTTTTTT	CASSSQGTGELFF
TRBV29-1	-	TRBJ2-1	TRBD2	TGCAGCGTTTTCGGACTAGCGGAGTTAGAAAGCTCCTACAATGAGCAGTTCTTC	CSVFGLAELESSYNEQFF
TRBV11-2	-	TRBJ1-6	TRBD1	TGTGCCAGCAGCCTGGGACAGGGAGGTAATTCACCCCTCCACTTT	CASSLGQGGNSPLHF
TRBV2	few	TRBJ2-1	TRBD2	TGTGCCAGCAAATACCTAGCGGGAGGCTACAATGAGCAGTTCTTC	CASKYLAGGYNEQFF
TRBV13	-	TRBJ2-1	-	TGTGCCAGCAGCTCGGACAGTTTGAGCTCCTACAATGAGCAGTTCTTC	CASSSDSLSSYNEQFF
TRBV11-2	once	TRBJ1-2	TRBD1	TGTGCCAGCACACCAAGACAGGGACCAAACTATGGCTACACCTTC	CASTPRQGPNYGYTF
TRBV4-2	few	TRBJ2-7	TRBD2	TGTGCCAGCAGCCAAGTGGCTAGCGGGAGGGGTGAGCAGTACTTC	CASSQVASGRGEQYF
TRBV7-2	-	TRBJ2-1	TRBD1	TGTGCCAGCAGCCTTATCGGACAGGGGGCGAGTTATGAGCAGTTCTTC	CASSLIGQGASYEQFF
TRBV6-5	-	TRBJ2-5	TRBD2	TGTGCCAGCAGTAACCCCCCGGGACTACACTTC	CASSNPPGLHF
TRBV6-5	-	TRBJ2-2	-	TGTGCCAGCAGTTACTCGAGTACCGGGGAGCTGTTTTTT	CASSYSSTGELFF
TRBV6-1	-	TRBJ1-1	-	TGTGCCAGCAGTGAACGGGGGGACGGCGCTGAAGCTTTCTTT	CASSERGDGAEAFF
TRBV7-8	-	TRBJ2-7	TRBD1	TGTGCCAGCAGCTCCATAGGGACAGCGCAAGAGCAGTACTTC	CASSSIGTAQEQYF
TRBV29-1	-	TRBJ1-5	-	TGCAGCGTTGTGACGGAGCTCAATCAGCCCCAGCATTTT	CSVVTELNQPQHF
TRBV5-5	-	TRBJ1-1	-	TGTGCCAGCAGCTTGACCGGCACTGAAGCTTTCTTT	CASSLTGTEAFF
TRBV10-3	-	TRBJ2-3	-	TGTGCCACCCGTGAGCCCCTCACAGATACGCAGTATTTT	CATREPLTDTQYF
TRBV28	-	TRBJ1-3	TRBD1	TGTGCCAGCAGTTTTCACTCACAGGGGCCTGGAAACACCATATATTTT	CASSFHSQGPGNTIYF
TRBV5-4	-	TRBJ2-2	TRBD2	TGTGCCAGCAGCTTCGGCGGGAGAGACACCGGGGAGCTGTTTTTT	CASSFGGRDTGELFF
TRBV27	-	TRBJ1-5	-	TGTGCCAGCAGTTTAAGCGGCAGCCCGAGCAATCAGCCCCAGCATTTT	CASSLSGSPSNQPQHF